What follows describes a single TCR beta chain. Its antigen is as yet unknown. Relative to the germline gene, one junction end is altered; a read error may explain this. It was with a sample-barcoded 5' primer and a J-beta primer mix that a second PCR of roughly 7 to 12 cycles was run. One entry per CDR3 protein results from TCRdb running MiXCR on the 5' RACE reads. Among some 1.8 million distinct CDR3 sequences, approximately 40% were seen once, and the ten largest hold 20% to 25%. CDR1 is LNHNV, CDR2 YYDKDF, per germline (reference sequence). This CDR3 spans 13 amino acids. This entry belongs to a study of blood T cells in healthy people across ages. Points from the study as a whole: Age showed a roughly linear inverse relationship with TCR beta diversity per million T cells.

Sequenced material: blood. The chain is built from TRBV15 and TRBJ2-3; D perhaps matches TRBD1 (5 bases). The TCR comes from a human donor in good health. The CDR3 DNA reads TGTGCCACCAACAGACAGCACACAGATACGCAGTATTTT. Amino acid sequence: CATNRQHTDTQYF.